A single sample gave rise to the 2 T cell receptor beta chains below, sequenced in a study of T cell responses to AZD1222 COVID-19 vaccine. Generated by immunoSEQ multiplex PCR, the TCRdb table keeps only in-frame clones and is missing some. The sample carries about 150,000 clones, about nine tenths recorded once. Sequencing was performed on peripheral blood, taken on day 0 of MenACWY control vaccination. Receptors originate from an adult in good health.

The CDR3 protein is CSVEEEQGTSYEQYF. The CDR3 region has the DNA TGCAGCGTTGAAGAGGAACAGGGGACCTCCTACGAGCAGTACTTC. The rearrangement joins TRBV29-1 to TRBJ2-7, with TRBD1 identical over 7 bases. In germline, CDR1 is SQVTM, CDR2 ANQGSEA. V was clipped by 0 bases and J by 0 bases; unmatched bases: 5. The CDR3 runs to 15 residues.

The chain uses TRBV6-5 and TRBJ2-2, with TRBD2 matching 7 bases. The CDR3 loop spans 14 amino acids. The germline V gene has CDR1 MNHEY and CDR2 SVGAGI. Unmatched junction bases numbered 5, after V lost 7 bases and J lost 3 bases. In DNA form, the CDR3 reads TGTGCCAGCAAAGGCGCGGGAGACACCGGGGAGCTGTTTTTT. Translation: CASKGAGDTGELFF.